This entry lists 19 T cell receptor beta chains sequenced from one sample in a study of blood T cells in healthy people across ages. A second about 6 to 11 cycle PCR used barcoded and J-beta primers. TCRdb redid the calling of the 5' RACE reads with MiXCR, one entry per CDR3 protein. The sample lists 790,000 or so distinct CDR3 sequences, roughly 56% occurring once. Sequenced sample: blood. These TCRs come from a man aged 40-50 years in good health.

This chain uses TRBV27 with TRBJ2-1; 7 bases align to TRBD2. This CDR3 is 13 amino acids long. The V gene end was trimmed by 2 bases and the J gene end by 6 bases; junction bases not matched to a gene: 1. The germline V gene encodes CDR1 MNHEY and CDR2 SMNVEV (reference sequence). The CDR3 DNA follows: TGTGCCAGCAGTTTAACTAGCGCCAATGAGCAGTTCTTC. Its translation is CASSLTSANEQFF.

This clonotype was seen more than once but under ten times. The chain employs TRBV4-3 and TRBJ2-1; 13 nucleotides agree with TRBD2. This CDR3 is built from 15 residues. Unmatched junction bases numbered 3, after V lost 4 bases and J lost 6 bases. Germline CDR1 and CDR2: LGHNA and YSLEER. The CDR3 here is CASSLGLAGFNEQFF. The CDR3 DNA reads as TGCGCCAGCAGCCTGGGACTAGCGGGATTCAATGAGCAGTTCTTC.

This chain connects TRBV7-2 to TRBJ1-1; no firm D call. V lost 1 base and J 7 bases, leaving 7 bases between the germline ends. CDR3 length: 12 amino acids. The germline CDR1 and CDR2 sequences are SGHTA and FQGNSA. The CDR3 reads CASSLGGYEAFF. The CDR3 DNA sequence: TGTGCCAGCAGCTTAGGTGGTTATGAAGCTTTCTTT.

The CDR3 spells CASVRTVSNQPQHF. CDR3 nucleotide sequence: TGTGCCAGCGTTCGGACAGTCTCAAATCAGCCCCAGCATTTT. The chain carries TRBV28 and TRBJ1-5; D may be TRBD1 (6 bases). Looked up from germline, CDR1 is MDHEN and CDR2 is SYDVKM. With 8 bases removed from V and 4 bases from J, the gap between germline ends came to 15 bases. This CDR3 has 14 residues. Complete variable domain (other parts from reference TRBV28 and TRBJ1-5): DVKVTQSSRYLVKRTGEKVFLECVQDMDHENMFWYRQDPGLGLRLIYFSYDVKMKEKGDIPEGYSVSREKKERFSLILESASTNQTSMYLCASVRTVSNQPQHFGDGTRLSIL.

V and J are TRBV4-1 and TRBJ2-1; TRBD2 matches at 8 bases. The germline V gene has CDR1 MGHRA and CDR2 YSYEKL. This CDR3 is 19 amino acids long. Losses at the gene ends were 0 bases for V and 4 bases for J; bases not matched to a gene: 14. This CDR3 is CASSQDFRPAGAMYNEQFF. As DNA, the CDR3 is TGCGCCAGCAGCCAAGATTTCCGCCCAGCGGGAGCGATGTACAATGAGCAGTTCTTC.

J is TRBJ2-3 and V is TRBV13; unclear D gene. Germline assignment: CDR1 PRHDT and CDR2 FYEKMQ (reference sequence). The CDR3 sequence is 18 residues long. V lost 1 base and J 6 bases, leaving 23 bases between the germline ends. CDR3 in DNA: TGTGCCAGCAGCTTAGTCGCTCCGCTCCTCAAGATGGGGGATACGCAGTATTTT. Its protein product is CASSLVAPLLKMGDTQYF.

As regards this clonotype: The junction shows a germline mismatch at one end, possibly a read error. The chain uses TRBV5-1 and TRBJ1-6; D not certain. This CDR3 is 16 amino acids long. Germline V gene data show CDR1 as SGHRS and CDR2 as YFSETQ. CDR3 residues: CACSRRLSSYNSPLHF. The DNA of the CDR3 is TGCGCCTGCAGCCGTCGTTTGAGCTCCTATAATTCACCCCTCCACTTT.

This sequence joins TRBV4-2 and TRBJ2-4; D gene ambiguous. This CDR3 is 18 amino acids long. The V and J ends lost 6 bases and 0 bases respectively, with 21 bases between them. Per the germline V gene, CDR1 is LGHNA and CDR2 is YNFKEQ. The CDR3 protein is CASSPEPPSLIAKNIQYF. The DNA for the CDR3 is TGTGCCAGCAGTCCGGAACCACCAAGCCTTATAGCCAAAAACATTCAGTACTTC.

In its sample, this clonotype was seen once. The chain uses TRBV20-1 and TRBJ2-7, with a tentative D call TRBD1 (5 bases). The CDR3 extends over 16 amino acids. The germline gives CDR1 DFQATT, CDR2 SNEGSKA (reference sequence). Trimming pared 0 bases from V and 1 base from J, leaving 16 bases between. In nucleotides, the CDR3 is TGCAGTGCTAGAGATACTGACAGCGTCTTTTCCTACGAGCAGTACTTC. This sequence encodes CSARDTDSVFSYEQYF.

The V gene is TRBV6-1, the J gene TRBJ2-3; 7 bases match TRBD2. In germline, CDR1 is MNHNS, CDR2 SASEGT. CDR3 length: 19 amino acids. Germline trimming cut 4 bases from V and 0 bases from J; bases unmatched to any gene: 16. CDR3 DNA sequence: TGTGCCAGCAGTGCTCGGGGGGACGGCTTTGAGACAAGCACAGATACGCAGTATTTT. Amino acid sequence: CASSARGDGFETSTDTQYF.

V gene TRBV4-3 combines with J gene TRBJ1-1; no clear D gene. V lost 0 bases, J lost 3 bases, and 5 bases lay in between. The germline gives CDR1 LGHNA, CDR2 YSLEER. The length of the CDR3 is 13 residues. The CDR3 region has the DNA TGCGCCAGCAGCCAAGAGATGCACACTGAAGCTTTCTTT. Translation gives CASSQEMHTEAFF.

This clonotype was detected once. The V gene is TRBV7-2, the J gene TRBJ2-7; D possibly uses TRBD1 or TRBD2 (5 bases each). The last part of the DNA fits TRBJ2-5 better; the J call may be wrong. Germline assignment: CDR1 SGHTA and CDR2 FQGNSA. The CDR3 extends over 17 amino acids. This CDR3 is CASSLTGVTGRRGTQYF. Written as DNA, the CDR3 is TGTGCCAGCAGCCTCACCGGGGTTACGGGGCGTCGGGGGACCCAGTACTTC.

The chain employs TRBV20-1 and TRBJ2-5; 8 nucleotides align to TRBD2. V dropped 5 bases and J dropped 1; count of bases not matched to a gene: 15. The length of the CDR3 is 17 residues. In germline, CDR1 is DFQATT, CDR2 SNEGSKA (reference sequence). The CDR3 DNA sequence: TGCAGTGCTGTCCCGCCCATAGCGGGGACATCCCAAGAGACCCAGTACTTC. This sequence encodes CSAVPPIAGTSQETQYF.

This clonotype was recorded a few times. The CDR3 is CASSQGRSGEETQYF. CDR3 bases: TGTGCCAGCAGCCAAGGGCGTAGCGGGGAAGAGACCCAGTACTTC. The V and J genes are TRBV4-2 and TRBJ2-5; 8 nucleotides agree with TRBD2. The CDR3 is 15 residues long. Trimming took 1 base from V and 3 from J; bases not matched to a gene: 4. Germline V gene lookup returns CDR1 LGHNA and CDR2 YNFKEQ.

The chain links TRBV28 to TRBJ1-4; the D gene is possibly TRBD1 (5 bases). V was pared by 6 bases and J by 6 bases, with 20 bases between. Germline CDR1 is MDHEN and CDR2 is SYDVKM. The CDR3 sequence is 16 residues long. CDR3 in amino acids: CASSSTLGVGDEKLFF. The CDR3 DNA sequence: TGTGCCAGCAGCTCGACTTTGGGGGTGGGAGATGAAAAACTGTTTTTT.

This chain uses TRBV6-6 with TRBJ2-7; 8 bases are a match to TRBD1. The J call is uncertain, as TRBJ2-5 better fits the DNA end. There are 17 residues in the CDR3. Germline V gene data show CDR1 as MNHNY and CDR2 as SVGAGI (reference sequence). This CDR3 reads CASSRVTGQEAWETQYF. The DNA for the CDR3 is TGTGCCAGCAGCCGGGTCACGGGACAGGAGGCGTGGGAGACCCAGTACTTC.

The rearrangement joins TRBV12-3 or TRBV12-4 to TRBJ2-1; 12 bases match TRBD2. The CDR3 is made up of 21 amino acids. The junction had 20 bases not matched to a gene; V was cut back by 0 bases and J by 8 bases. In DNA, the CDR3 is TGTGCCAGCAGTTTAGCGCTCTTACCAGGGCGACTAGCGGGGGACGAGGATGAGCAGTTCTTC. Its translation is CASSLALLPGRLAGDEDEQFF.

The chain combines TRBV20-1 with TRBJ2-5; TRBD2 aligns across 11 bases. The ends lost 0 bases at V and 0 bases at J; junction bases unmatched: 12. Germline assignment: CDR1 DFQATT and CDR2 SNEGSKA (reference sequence). This CDR3 contains 19 residues. CDR3: CSARDGGLAGGGYQETQYF. In nucleotides, the CDR3 is TGCAGTGCTAGAGATGGTGGCCTAGCGGGGGGCGGGTACCAAGAGACCCAGTACTTC.

The chain employs TRBV6-5 and TRBJ2-2; 11 nucleotides line up with TRBD2. The CDR3 contains 16 residues. V shed 4 bases, J shed 9 bases, and the junction held 10 bases outside the gene matches. Germline loops: CDR1 MNHEY, CDR2 SVGAGI. In nucleotides, the CDR3 is TGTGCCAGCAGTTTCGCCCGACTAGCGGGACGCCGGGAGCTGTTTTTT. It is translated as CASSFARLAGRRELFF.